These 18 T cell receptor beta chains originate from one sample sequenced in a study of blood T cell repertoires in COVID-19. This table comes from immunoSEQ multiplex PCR, and its TCRdb copy is limited to in-frame clones, with some not included. This table holds 130,000 to 150,000 clones, roughly 79% found once. The source material was peripheral blood. These receptors were obtained from a human donor with acute or convalescent COVID-19. The donor label of this sample is uncertain.

The chain links TRBV18 to TRBJ1-1; D gene ambiguous. The CDR3 consists of 13 residues. V was trimmed by 6 bases and J by 3 bases, leaving 11 bases between them. Germline CDR1 is KGHSH and CDR2 is LQKENI. The CDR3 coding sequence is TGTGCCAGCTCGAGCGGCAGTGACACTGAAGCTTTCTTT. This gives the protein CASSSGSDTEAFF.

Comment on this clone: At one of its ends the junction is not consistent with the germline gene, which may arise from a read error. The V gene is TRBV19, the J gene TRBJ2-2; TRBD1 might be the D (5 bases). The length of the CDR3 is 15 residues. Germline assignment: CDR1 LNHDA and CDR2 SQIVND (reference sequence). CDR3 in amino acids: CASRMGLLGTGELFF. Here the CDR3 DNA reads TGTGCCAGTCGTATGGGGCTCCTGGGGACCGGGGAGCTGTTTTTT.

The V call is TRBV27, the J call TRBJ1-6; D is possibly TRBD1 (6 bases). Germline V CDR1 and CDR2: MNHEY, SMNVEV (reference sequence). This CDR3 contains 14 residues. V was shortened by 1 base and J by 10 bases, with 11 bases between the two germline ends. The CDR3 DNA is TGTGCCAGCAGTTTATGGGGGCCCGGGTCACCCCTCCACTTT. It yields the protein CASSLWGPGSPLHF.

J is TRBJ1-4 and V is TRBV21-1; the tabulated D call, TRBD1, remains unverified against the DNA. TRBV21-1 represents a pseudogene. This CDR3 has 15 residues. CDR3 protein: CASSRGGRTNEKLFF. The DNA for the CDR3 is TGTGCCAGCAGCAGAGGGGGTCGAACTAATGAAAAACTGTTTTTT.

The chain combines TRBV9 with TRBJ1-1; the D is unclear. CDR3 size: 16 residues. V was cut by 2 bases and J by 0 bases, with 14 bases left in between. The germline gives CDR1 SGDLS, CDR2 YYNGEE. Here the CDR3 DNA reads TGTGCCAGCAGCGTTTCCCACTACCCGTTGAACACTGAAGCTTTCTTT. Protein product: CASSVSHYPLNTEAFF.

The J gene is TRBJ1-2, the V gene TRBV6-5, with TRBD1 matching over 7 bases. Germline V gives CDR1 MNHEY, CDR2 SVGAGI. This CDR3 has 13 amino acids. Germline trimming cut 5 bases from V and 8 bases from J; bases unmatched to any gene: 8. CDR3 sequence: CASSLLQGSGYTF. The CDR3 DNA follows: TGTGCCAGCAGTCTCTTACAGGGGAGCGGCTACACCTTC.

The CDR3 loop reads CASTQAGGQTQPRKLFF. The CDR3 nucleotides read TGTGCCAGTACCCAAGCGGGGGGACAGACTCAACCCAGGAAGCTGTTTTTT. The chain couples TRBV19 to TRBJ2-2; 9 bases match TRBD2. Per germline, CDR1 LNHDA and CDR2 SQIVND (reference sequence). V lost 7 bases to trimming and J lost 12 bases; unmatched junction nucleotides: 21. The CDR3 runs 17 residues.

CDR3 bases: TGTGCCAGCAGTTGGGAGTTAAGGTCCTCTGGAAACACCATATATTTT. Translating it yields CASSWELRSSGNTIYF. The chain joins TRBV6-6 to TRBJ1-3; D unresolved. CDR3 length equals 16 residues. Germline CDR1 is MNHNY and CDR2 is SVGAGI (reference sequence). Trimming removed 4 bases from V and 0 bases from J, with 13 bases in between.

The chain recombines TRBV20-1 with TRBJ2-5; TRBD1 might be the D (5 bases). Germline V CDR1 and CDR2: DFQATT, SNEGSKA (reference sequence). The CDR3 spans 11 residues. V was trimmed by 3 bases and J by 7 bases, leaving 9 bases between them. The CDR3 is CSARGPGTQYF. In nucleotides, the CDR3 is TGCAGTGCTAGGGGGCCGGGGACCCAGTACTTC.

V gene TRBV19 combines with J gene TRBJ2-7; the match to TRBD1 covers 9 bases. The CDR3 runs to 17 residues. The V gene end was trimmed by 3 bases and the J gene end by 4 bases; junction bases not matched to a gene: 13. Germline-derived CDR1 and CDR2 are LNHDA and SQIVND (reference sequence). The CDR3 here is CASSIRPPGTGTYEQYF. Written as DNA, the CDR3 is TGTGCCAGTAGTATTCGACCGCCCGGGACAGGGACATACGAGCAGTACTTC.

J is TRBJ1-2 and V is TRBV7-3, with a weak D call TRBD1 (6 bases). The CDR3 totals 15 residues. Trimming took off 5 bases at V and 0 bases at J, with 13 bases between the two ends. Germline V gives CDR1 SGHTA, CDR2 FQGTGA. CDR3 bases: TGTGCCAGCAGCGTCACCGGGACAACTAACTATGGCTACACCTTC. Its protein is CASSVTGTTNYGYTF. Looking up the rest from reference TRBV7-3 and TRBJ1-2 gives the full variable domain: GAGVSQTPSNKVTEKGKYVELRCDPISGHTALYWYRQSLGQGPEFLIYFQGTGAADDSGLPNDRFFAVRPEGSVSTLKIQRTERGDSAVYLCASSVTGTTNYGYTFGSGTRLTVV.

V gene TRBV4-1 combines with J gene TRBJ1-4, with D perhaps matching TRBD1 (5 bases). This CDR3 region has 14 residues. V dropped 10 bases and J dropped 4 bases, with 16 bases sitting between them. The germline V gene encodes CDR1 MGHRA and CDR2 YSYEKL. The CDR3: CATSQTELNEKLFF. CDR3 coding DNA: TGCGCCACCTCCCAGACAGAACTTAATGAAAAACTGTTTTTT.

V and J are TRBV9 and TRBJ1-6, with TRBD1 as a possible D gene (6 bases). There are 17 residues in the CDR3. With 0 bases removed from V and 6 bases from J, the gap between germline ends came to 16 bases. From germline, CDR1 is SGDLS and CDR2 YYNGEE. The DNA of the CDR3 is TGTGCCAGCAGCGTAGGTTCGGGGAACAGGGCTAATTCACCCCTCCACTTT. It yields the protein CASSVGSGNRANSPLHF.

The rearrangement joins TRBV18 to TRBJ1-1; D is perhaps TRBD1 (5 bases). V was trimmed by 5 bases and J by 0 bases, leaving 10 bases between them. Germline V gives CDR1 KGHSH, CDR2 LQKENI. This CDR3 comprises 14 residues. This chain's CDR3 is CASSSGLLNTEAFF. CDR3 bases: TGTGCCAGCTCATCGGGACTCCTGAACACTGAAGCTTTCTTT.

The V and J genes are TRBV11-2 and TRBJ1-1; unclear D gene. The CDR3 spans 12 residues. Germline V gene data show CDR1 as SGHAT and CDR2 as FQNNGV. The ends were cut back, 0 bases at V and 7 bases at J, with 6 bases in the middle. CDR3 bases: TGTGCCAGCAGCTTAGAGATGAGTGAAGCTTTCTTT. Translation gives CASSLEMSEAFF.

V usage is TRBV5-6 and J usage is TRBJ1-6; D perhaps matches TRBD1 (5 bases). The CDR3 runs 15 residues. Germline CDR1 reads SGHDT; CDR2 reads YYEEEE. V lost 0 bases and J lost 5, with 9 bases in between. CDR3 region: CASSLGDRDNSPLHF. The CDR3 region has the DNA TGTGCCAGCAGCTTGGGCGACAGAGATAATTCACCCCTCCACTTT.

The genes are TRBV5-1 and TRBJ1-4, with unresolved D. Trimming cost V 0 bases and J 3 bases, with 6 bases left between them. Germline values: CDR1 SGHRS, CDR2 YFSETQ. This CDR3 comprises 14 residues. CDR3 in DNA: TGCGCCAGCAGCTTGGACAACCCTAATGAAAAACTGTTTTTT. Translated: CASSLDNPNEKLFF. Full variable domain (missing parts from reference TRBV5-1 and TRBJ1-4): KAGVTQTPRYLIKTRGQQVTLSCSPISGHRSVSWYQQTPGQGLQFLFEYFSETQRNKGNFPGRFSGRQFSNSRSEMNVSTLELGDSALYLCASSLDNPNEKLFFGSGTQLSVL.

The CDR3 is CASSPTGGAWGYTF. CDR3 nucleotides: TGTGCCAGCAGTCCAACAGGGGGCGCTTGGGGCTACACCTTC. The rearrangement uses TRBV6-4 and TRBJ1-2, with 9 bases aligning to TRBD1. Germline V lookup: CDR1 MRHNA, CDR2 SNTAGT. The length of the CDR3 is 14 residues. The J segment lost 8 bases and the V segment lost 5 bases, leaving 9 bases of the junction unmatched.